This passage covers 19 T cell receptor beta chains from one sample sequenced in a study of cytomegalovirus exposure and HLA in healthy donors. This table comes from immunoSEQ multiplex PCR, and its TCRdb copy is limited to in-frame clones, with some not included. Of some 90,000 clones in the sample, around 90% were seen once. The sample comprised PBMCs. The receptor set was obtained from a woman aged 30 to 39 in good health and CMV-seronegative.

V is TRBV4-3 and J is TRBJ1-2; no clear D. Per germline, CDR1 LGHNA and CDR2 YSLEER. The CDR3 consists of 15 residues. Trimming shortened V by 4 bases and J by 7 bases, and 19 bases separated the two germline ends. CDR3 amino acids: CASSPTVLPLGGYTF. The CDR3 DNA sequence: TGCGCCAGCAGCCCGACCGTACTACCTCTGGGTGGCTACACCTTC.

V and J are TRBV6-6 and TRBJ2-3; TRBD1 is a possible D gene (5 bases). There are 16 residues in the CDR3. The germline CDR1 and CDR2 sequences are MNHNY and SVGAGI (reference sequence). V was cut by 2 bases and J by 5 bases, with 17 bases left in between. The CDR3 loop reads CASSYPEVGAKDTQYF. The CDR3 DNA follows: TGTGCCAGCAGTTACCCCGAGGTTGGGGCAAAAGATACGCAGTATTTT.

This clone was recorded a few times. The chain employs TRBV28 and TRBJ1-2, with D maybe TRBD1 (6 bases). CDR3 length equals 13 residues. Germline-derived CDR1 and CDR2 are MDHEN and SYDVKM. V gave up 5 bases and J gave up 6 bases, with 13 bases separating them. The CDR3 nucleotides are TGTGCCAGCAGTATCTACACAGGGAATGGCTACACCTTC. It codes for CASSIYTGNGYTF.

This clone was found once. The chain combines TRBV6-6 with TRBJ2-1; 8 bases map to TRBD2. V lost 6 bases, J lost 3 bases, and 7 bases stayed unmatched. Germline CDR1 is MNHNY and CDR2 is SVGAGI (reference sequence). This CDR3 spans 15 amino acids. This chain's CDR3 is CASSPRAGDYNEQFF. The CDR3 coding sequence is TGTGCCAGCAGCCCCCGAGCGGGAGACTACAATGAGCAGTTCTTC.

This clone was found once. The CDR3 nucleotides are TGTGCCAGTAGTCTCTCGGGGGGGCTGCAAGAGACCCAGTACTTC. This encodes CASSLSGGLQETQYF. The chain uses TRBV19 and TRBJ2-5; 8 nucleotides match TRBD2. Germline CDR1 LNHDA, CDR2 SQIVND (reference sequence). V lost 5 bases and J lost 2; bases outside the gene matches: 7. The CDR3 runs to 15 residues.

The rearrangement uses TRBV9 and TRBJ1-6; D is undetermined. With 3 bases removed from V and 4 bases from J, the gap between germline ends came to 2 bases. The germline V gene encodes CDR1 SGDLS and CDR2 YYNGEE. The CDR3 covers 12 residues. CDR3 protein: CASSAYNSPLHF. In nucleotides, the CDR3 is TGTGCCAGCAGCGCTTATAATTCACCCCTCCACTTT.

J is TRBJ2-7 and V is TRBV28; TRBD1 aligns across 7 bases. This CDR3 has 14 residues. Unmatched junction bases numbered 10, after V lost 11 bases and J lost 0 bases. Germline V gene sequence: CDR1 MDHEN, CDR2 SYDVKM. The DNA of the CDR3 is TGTGCCTGCCAACTACAGGGGAACTCCTACGAGCAGTACTTC. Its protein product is CACQLQGNSYEQYF.

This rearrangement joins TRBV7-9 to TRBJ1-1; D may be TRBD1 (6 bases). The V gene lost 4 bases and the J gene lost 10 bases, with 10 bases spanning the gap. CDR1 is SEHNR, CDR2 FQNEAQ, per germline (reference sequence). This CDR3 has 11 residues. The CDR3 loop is CASSSGVGAFF. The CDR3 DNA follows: TGTGCCAGCAGCTCAGGGGTGGGAGCTTTCTTT.

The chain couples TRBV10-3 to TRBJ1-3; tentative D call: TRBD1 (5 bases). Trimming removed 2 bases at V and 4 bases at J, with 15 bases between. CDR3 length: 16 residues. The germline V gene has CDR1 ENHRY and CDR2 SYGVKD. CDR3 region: CAISERRGKGGNTIYF. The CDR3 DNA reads TGTGCCATCAGTGAGCGAAGGGGTAAAGGCGGAAACACCATATATTTT.

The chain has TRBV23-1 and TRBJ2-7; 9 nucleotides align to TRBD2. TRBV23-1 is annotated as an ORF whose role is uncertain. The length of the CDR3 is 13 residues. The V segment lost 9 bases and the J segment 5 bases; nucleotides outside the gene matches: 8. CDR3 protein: CARSFGTSNEQYF. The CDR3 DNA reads TGCGCCAGATCCTTCGGGACTAGCAACGAGCAGTACTTC.

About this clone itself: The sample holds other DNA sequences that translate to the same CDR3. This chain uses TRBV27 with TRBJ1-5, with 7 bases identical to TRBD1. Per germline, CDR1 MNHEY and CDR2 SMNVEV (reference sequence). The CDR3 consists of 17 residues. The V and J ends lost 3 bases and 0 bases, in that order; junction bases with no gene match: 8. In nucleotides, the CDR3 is TGTGCCAGCAGTTTGGTGTCAGGGGGGTATAGCAATCAGCCCCAGCATTTT. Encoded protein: CASSLVSGGYSNQPQHF.

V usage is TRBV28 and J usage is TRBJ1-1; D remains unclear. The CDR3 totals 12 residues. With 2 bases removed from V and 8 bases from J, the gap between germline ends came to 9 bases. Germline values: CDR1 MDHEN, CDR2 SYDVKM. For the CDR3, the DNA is TGTGCCAGCAGTTTAGTAGGGAGAGAAGCTTTCTTT. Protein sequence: CASSLVGREAFF. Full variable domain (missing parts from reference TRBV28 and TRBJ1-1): DVKVTQSSRYLVKRTGEKVFLECVQDMDHENMFWYRQDPGLGLRLIYFSYDVKMKEKGDIPEGYSVSREKKERFSLILESASTNQTSMYLCASSLVGREAFFGQGTRLTVV.

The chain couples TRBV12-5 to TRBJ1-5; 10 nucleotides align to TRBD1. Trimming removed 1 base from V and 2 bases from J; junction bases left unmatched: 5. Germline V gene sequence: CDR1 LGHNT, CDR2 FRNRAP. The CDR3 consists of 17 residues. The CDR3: CASGLGDRGTGNQPQHF. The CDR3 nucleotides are TGTGCTAGTGGTTTGGGGGACAGGGGAACGGGCAATCAGCCCCAGCATTTT.

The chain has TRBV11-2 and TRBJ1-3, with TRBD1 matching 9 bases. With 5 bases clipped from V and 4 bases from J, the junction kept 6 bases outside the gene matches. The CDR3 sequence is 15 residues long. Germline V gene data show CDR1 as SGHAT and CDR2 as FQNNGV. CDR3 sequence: CASSTQGARGNTIYF. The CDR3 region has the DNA TGTGCCAGCAGCACACAGGGGGCGAGAGGAAACACCATATATTTT.

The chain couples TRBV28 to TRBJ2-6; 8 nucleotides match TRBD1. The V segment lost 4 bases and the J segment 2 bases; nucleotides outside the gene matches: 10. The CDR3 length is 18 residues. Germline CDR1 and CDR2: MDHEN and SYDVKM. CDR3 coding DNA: TGTGCCAGCAGTTCCCCAGGGGGCGAGGGCCCTGGGGCCAACGTCCTGACTTTC. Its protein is CASSSPGGEGPGANVLTF.

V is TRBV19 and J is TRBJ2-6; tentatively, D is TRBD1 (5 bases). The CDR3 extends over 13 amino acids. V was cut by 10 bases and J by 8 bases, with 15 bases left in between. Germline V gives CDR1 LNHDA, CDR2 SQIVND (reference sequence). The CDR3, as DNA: TGTGCCACCAGTTTCAGACAGCCCAACGTCCTGACTTTC. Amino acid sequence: CATSFRQPNVLTF. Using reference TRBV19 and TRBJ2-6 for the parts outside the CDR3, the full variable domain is DGGITQSPKYLFRKEGQNVTLSCEQNLNHDAMYWYRQDPGQGLRLIYYSQIVNDFQKGDIAEGYSVSREKKESFPLTVTSAQKNPTAFYLCATSFRQPNVLTFGAGSRLTVL.

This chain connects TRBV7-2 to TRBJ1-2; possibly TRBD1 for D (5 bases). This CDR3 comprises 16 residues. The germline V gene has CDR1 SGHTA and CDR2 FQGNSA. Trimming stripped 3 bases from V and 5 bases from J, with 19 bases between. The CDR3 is CASSFRALDSPYGYTF. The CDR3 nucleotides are TGTGCCAGCAGCTTCCGAGCTTTAGACAGTCCGTATGGCTACACCTTC.

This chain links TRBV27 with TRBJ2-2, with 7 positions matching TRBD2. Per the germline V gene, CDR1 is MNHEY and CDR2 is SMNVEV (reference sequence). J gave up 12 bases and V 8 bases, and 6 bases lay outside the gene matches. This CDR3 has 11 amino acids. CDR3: CASQGGLKLFF. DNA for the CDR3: TGTGCCAGCCAGGGAGGGTTGAAGCTGTTTTTT.

For the CDR3, the DNA is TGTGCCAGCATCCAAGGAGACAGGGTCAATGAGCAGTTCTTC. Protein product: CASIQGDRVNEQFF. The rearrangement uses TRBV27 and TRBJ2-1, with 7 bases matching TRBD1. Germline V gene lookup returns CDR1 MNHEY and CDR2 SMNVEV (reference sequence). This CDR3 has 14 amino acids. Trimming at V came to 7 bases and at J to 6 bases, leaving 9 bases not matched to a gene.